This is a list of T cell receptor beta chains from one sample in a study of Ad26.COV2.S vaccination and SARS-CoV-2 variants. The repertoire was sequenced with immunoSEQ multiplex PCR; TCRdb's copy has only in-frame clones and lacks some. Seen here are roughly 320,000 clones, about 86% observed once, and the top ten hold 1.5% to 2.5%. Sequenced here: peripheral blood, sampled in a trial of Ad26.COV2.S vaccine versus placebo. These receptors all come from a person aged 18-60 years who received the Ad26.COV2.S COVID-19 vaccine or a placebo. The CDR3 runs from the conserved cysteine through the conserved F or W. The D gene is left open where the match is weak. Clone size is given for some rows only: seen once, a few or many times, or a class if the clone is expanded.

d_call clone_size j_call v_call cdr3_aa cdr3_nt
TRBD2 . TRBJ2-3 TRBV9 CASAHPSSGGTDTQYF TGTGCCAGCGCTCATCCTTCCAGCGGGGGCACAGATACGCAGTATTTT
TRBD1 . TRBJ1-4 TRBV18 CASSPQEAGGPRKEKLFF TGTGCCAGCTCACCTCAGGAGGCAGGGGGTCCCCGCAAGGAAAAACTGTTTTTT
TRBD1 . TRBJ1-1 TRBV18 CASSPYPTGRGTEAFF TGTGCCAGCTCACCATACCCGACAGGGAGAGGCACTGAAGCTTTCTTT
. . TRBJ1-1 TRBV6-5 CASSSPRQGNTEAFF TGTGCCAGCAGTTCCCCCCGGCAGGGGAACACTGAAGCTTTCTTT
TRBD1 . TRBJ2-2 TRBV6-2/TRBV6-3 CASSYFRDRVFSTGELFF TGTGCCAGCAGTTATTTCAGGGACAGGGTGTTTTCCACCGGGGAGCTGTTTTTT
. once TRBJ2-1 TRBV5-1 CASSLDVGARPQFF TGCGCCAGCAGCTTGGATGTGGGAGCCCGCCCGCAGTTCTTC
. . TRBJ1-6 TRBV30 CAWSFLNAYNSPLHF TGTGCCTGGAGTTTTCTCAACGCCTATAATTCACCCCTCCACTTT
TRBD1 . TRBJ2-7 TRBV2 CATKYIGTGTGYEQYF TGTGCCACTAAATATATCGGGACAGGGACTGGATACGAGCAGTACTTC
. . TRBJ2-5 TRBV5-1 CASSLGTTQETQYF TGCGCCAGCAGCCTGGGGACAACCCAAGAGACCCAGTACTTC
. . TRBJ2-7 TRBV5-1 CASSPSGGRSEQYF TGCGCCAGCAGCCCCAGTGGGGGAAGATCCGAGCAGTACTTC
. . TRBJ2-3 TRBV9 CASSRQADTQYF TGTGCCAGCTCCCGGCAGGCAGATACGCAGTATTTT
. . TRBJ2-6 TRBV6-5 CATASSGANVLTF TGTGCCACCGCATCTTCCGGGGCCAACGTCCTGACTTTC
. . TRBJ1-1 TRBV5-8 CASSVMRTTEAFF TGTGCCAGCAGCGTCATGAGGACCACTGAAGCTTTCTTT
TRBD2 . TRBJ2-1 TRBV2 CASSVGRGAYNEQFF TGTGCCAGCAGTGTAGGGCGGGGGGCTTACAATGAGCAGTTCTTC
. . TRBJ1-2 TRBV3-1/TRBV3-2 CASSQIGGAGDSYGYTF TGTGCCAGCAGTCAAATCGGGGGGGCAGGAGATTCCTATGGCTACACCTTC
. . TRBJ1-6 TRBV7-6 CASSRAQNSPLHF TGTGCCAGCAGCCGTGCGCAAAATTCACCCCTCCACTTT
. . TRBJ1-2 TRBV5-1 CASSFNTGTNYGYTF TGCGCCAGCAGCTTCAACACCGGGACAAATTATGGCTACACCTTC